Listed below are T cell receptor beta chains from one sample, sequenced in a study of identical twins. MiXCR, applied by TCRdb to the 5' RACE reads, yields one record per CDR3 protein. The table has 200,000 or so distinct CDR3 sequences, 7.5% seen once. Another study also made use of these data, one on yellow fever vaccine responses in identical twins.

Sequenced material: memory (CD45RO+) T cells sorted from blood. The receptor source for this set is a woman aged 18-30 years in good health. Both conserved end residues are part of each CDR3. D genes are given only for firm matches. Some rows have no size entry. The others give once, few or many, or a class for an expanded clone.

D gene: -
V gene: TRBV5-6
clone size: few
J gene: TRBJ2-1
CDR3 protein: CASSSKSGFSYNEQFF
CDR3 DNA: TGTGCCAGCAGCTCGAAGAGTGGCTTCTCCTACAATGAGCAGTTCTTC

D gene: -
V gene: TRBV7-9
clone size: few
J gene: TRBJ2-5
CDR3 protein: CASSLFPRDIQETQYF
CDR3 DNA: TGTGCCAGCAGCTTATTTCCCCGGGACATCCAAGAGACCCAGTACTTC

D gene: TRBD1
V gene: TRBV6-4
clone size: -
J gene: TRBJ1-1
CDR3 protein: CASRDRAENTEAFF
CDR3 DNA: TGTGCCAGCAGGGACAGGGCGGAGAACACTGAAGCTTTCTTT

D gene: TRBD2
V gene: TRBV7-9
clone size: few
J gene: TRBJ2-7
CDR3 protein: CASSPPGTSVSEQYF
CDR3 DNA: TGTGCCAGCAGCCCCCCCGGGACTAGCGTCTCCGAGCAGTACTTC

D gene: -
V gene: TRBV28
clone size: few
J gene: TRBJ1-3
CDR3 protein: CASSFMRNTIYF
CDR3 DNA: TGTGCCAGCAGTTTTATGAGAAACACCATATATTTT

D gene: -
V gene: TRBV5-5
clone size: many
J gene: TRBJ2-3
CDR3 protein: CASSLDRRQDTQYF
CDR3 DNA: TGTGCCAGCAGCTTGGACAGGCGGCAAGATACGCAGTATTTT

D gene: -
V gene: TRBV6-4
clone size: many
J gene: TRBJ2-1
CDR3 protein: CASSTGTPNEQFF
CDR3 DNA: TGTGCCAGCAGCACCGGGACGCCCAATGAGCAGTTCTTC

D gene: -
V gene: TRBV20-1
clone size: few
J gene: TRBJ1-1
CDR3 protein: CSARDPRESGEAFF
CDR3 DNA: TGCAGTGCTAGAGATCCACGGGAAAGCGGTGAAGCTTTCTTT

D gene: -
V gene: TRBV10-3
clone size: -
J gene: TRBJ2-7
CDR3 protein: CAISDWAVTYEQYF
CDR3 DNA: TGTGCCATCAGTGATTGGGCGGTAACCTACGAGCAGTACTTC

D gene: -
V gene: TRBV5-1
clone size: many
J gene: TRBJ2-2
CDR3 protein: CASSLYGNTGELFF
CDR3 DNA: TGCGCCAGCAGTCTGTATGGAAACACCGGGGAGCTGTTTTTT

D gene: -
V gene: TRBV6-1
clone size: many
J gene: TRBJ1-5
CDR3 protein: CASTTGNSNQPQHF
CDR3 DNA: TGTGCCAGTACTACAGGGAATAGCAATCAGCCCCAGCATTTT

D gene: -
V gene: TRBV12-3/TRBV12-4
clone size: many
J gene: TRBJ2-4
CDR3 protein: CASSFESTGGIGYF
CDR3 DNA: TGTGCCAGCAGTTTTGAAAGCACGGGTGGGATTGGGTACTTC

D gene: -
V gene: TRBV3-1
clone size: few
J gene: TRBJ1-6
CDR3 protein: CASSQEGDTLNSPLHF
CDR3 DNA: TGTGCCAGCAGCCAAGAAGGAGACACTCTTAATTCACCCCTCCACTTT

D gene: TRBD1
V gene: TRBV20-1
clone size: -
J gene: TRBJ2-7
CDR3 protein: CSADRTGTYEQYF
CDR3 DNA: TGCAGTGCTGACCGGACAGGGACCTACGAGCAGTACTTC

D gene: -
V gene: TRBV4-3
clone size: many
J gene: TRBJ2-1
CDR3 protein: CASSQETDPHNEQFF
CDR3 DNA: TGCGCCAGCAGCCAAGAGACAGACCCTCACAATGAGCAGTTCTTC

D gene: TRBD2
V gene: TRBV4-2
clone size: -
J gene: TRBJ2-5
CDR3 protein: CASSQDKAGEGETQYF
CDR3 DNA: TGTGCCAGCAGCCAAGATAAGGCGGGAGAGGGCGAGACCCAGTACTTC

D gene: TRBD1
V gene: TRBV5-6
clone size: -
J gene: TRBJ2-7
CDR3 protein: CASRGQGDEQYF
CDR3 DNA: TGTGCCAGCAGAGGACAGGGCGACGAGCAGTACTTC

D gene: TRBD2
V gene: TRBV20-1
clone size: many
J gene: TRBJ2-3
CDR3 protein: CSAGYLAGVPANTQYF
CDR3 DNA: TGCAGTGCTGGCTATTTAGCGGGAGTACCCGCAAATACGCAGTATTTT

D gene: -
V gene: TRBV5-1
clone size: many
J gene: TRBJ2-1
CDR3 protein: CASSLVGVPYNEQFF
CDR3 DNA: TGCGCCAGCAGCTTGGTTGGGGTCCCCTACAATGAGCAGTTCTTC

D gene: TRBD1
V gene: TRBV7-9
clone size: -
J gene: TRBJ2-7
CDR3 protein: CASSLDRVEQYF
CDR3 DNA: TGTGCCAGCAGCCTGGACAGGGTAGAGCAGTACTTC

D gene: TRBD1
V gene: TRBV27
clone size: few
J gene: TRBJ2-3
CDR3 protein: CASRLGQGGAGTDTQYF
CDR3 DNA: TGTGCCAGCAGGTTGGGACAGGGGGGTGCTGGCACAGATACGCAGTATTTT

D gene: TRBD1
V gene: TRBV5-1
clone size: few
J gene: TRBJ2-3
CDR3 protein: CASSLQGVPDTQYF
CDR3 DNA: TGCGCCAGTTCTTTACAGGGGGTCCCAGATACGCAGTATTTT

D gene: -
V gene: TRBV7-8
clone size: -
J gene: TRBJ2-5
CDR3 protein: CASSLEQRAVETQYF
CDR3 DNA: TGTGCCAGCAGCTTAGAACAGAGAGCAGTGGAGACCCAGTACTTC

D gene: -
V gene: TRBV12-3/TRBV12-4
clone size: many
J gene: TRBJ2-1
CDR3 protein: CASSLGTSNEQFF
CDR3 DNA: TGTGCCAGCAGCCTCGGGACTTCGAATGAGCAGTTCTTC

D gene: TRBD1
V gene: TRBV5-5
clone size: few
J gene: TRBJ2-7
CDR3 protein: CASRKEQGASYEQYF
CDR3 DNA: TGTGCCAGCAGGAAGGAACAGGGGGCCTCCTACGAGCAGTACTTC

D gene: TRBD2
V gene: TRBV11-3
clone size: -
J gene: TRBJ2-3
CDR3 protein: CASSLGSGGTDTQYF
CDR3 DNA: TGTGCCAGCAGCTTAGGTAGCGGGGGGACAGATACGCAGTATTTT

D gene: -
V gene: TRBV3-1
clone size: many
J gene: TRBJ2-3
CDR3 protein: CASSQDGGKGSTDTQYF
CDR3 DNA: TGTGCCAGCAGCCAAGACGGCGGGAAGGGATCCACAGATACGCAGTATTTT

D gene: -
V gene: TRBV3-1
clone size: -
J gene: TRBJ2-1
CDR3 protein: CASSQAGAFNEQFF
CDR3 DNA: TGTGCCAGCAGCCAAGCCGGTGCCTTCAATGAGCAGTTCTTC

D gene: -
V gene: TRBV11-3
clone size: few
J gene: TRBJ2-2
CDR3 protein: CASSLGSSNTGELFF
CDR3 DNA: TGTGCCAGCAGCTTAGGGTCTAGTAACACCGGGGAGCTGTTTTTT

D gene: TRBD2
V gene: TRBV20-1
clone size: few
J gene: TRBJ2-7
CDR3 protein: CSGLAESYEQYF
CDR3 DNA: TGCAGTGGACTAGCGGAATCCTACGAGCAGTACTTC

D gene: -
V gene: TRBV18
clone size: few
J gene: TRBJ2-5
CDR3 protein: CASSPSKETQYF
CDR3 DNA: TGTGCCAGCTCCCCCTCCAAAGAGACCCAGTACTTC

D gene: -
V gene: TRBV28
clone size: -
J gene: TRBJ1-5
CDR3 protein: CASSFLQGYQPQHF
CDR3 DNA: TGTGCCAGCAGTTTCCTTCAGGGTTATCAGCCCCAGCATTTT

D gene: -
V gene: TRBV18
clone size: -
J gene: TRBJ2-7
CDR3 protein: CASSREGHTYEQYF
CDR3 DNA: TGTGCCAGCTCTCGTGAGGGACACACCTACGAGCAGTACTTC

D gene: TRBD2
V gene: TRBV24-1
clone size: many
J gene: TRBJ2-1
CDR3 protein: CATSDPLAGASNEQFF
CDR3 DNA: TGTGCCACCAGTGATCCTTTAGCGGGAGCGAGCAATGAGCAGTTCTTC

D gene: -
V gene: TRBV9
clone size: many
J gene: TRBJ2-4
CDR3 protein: CASSVEGAGIQYF
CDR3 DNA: TGTGCCAGCAGCGTAGAAGGGGCCGGCATTCAGTACTTC

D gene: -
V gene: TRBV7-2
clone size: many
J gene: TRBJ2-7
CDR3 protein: CASSPNRAAPLYF
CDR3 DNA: TGTGCCAGCAGCCCCAACAGGGCAGCTCCCCTTTACTTC

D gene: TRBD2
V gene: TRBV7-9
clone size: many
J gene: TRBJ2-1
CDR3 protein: CASSLYFASGISNEQFF
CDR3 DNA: TGTGCCAGCAGCTTGTATTTCGCTAGCGGGATTAGCAATGAGCAGTTCTTC